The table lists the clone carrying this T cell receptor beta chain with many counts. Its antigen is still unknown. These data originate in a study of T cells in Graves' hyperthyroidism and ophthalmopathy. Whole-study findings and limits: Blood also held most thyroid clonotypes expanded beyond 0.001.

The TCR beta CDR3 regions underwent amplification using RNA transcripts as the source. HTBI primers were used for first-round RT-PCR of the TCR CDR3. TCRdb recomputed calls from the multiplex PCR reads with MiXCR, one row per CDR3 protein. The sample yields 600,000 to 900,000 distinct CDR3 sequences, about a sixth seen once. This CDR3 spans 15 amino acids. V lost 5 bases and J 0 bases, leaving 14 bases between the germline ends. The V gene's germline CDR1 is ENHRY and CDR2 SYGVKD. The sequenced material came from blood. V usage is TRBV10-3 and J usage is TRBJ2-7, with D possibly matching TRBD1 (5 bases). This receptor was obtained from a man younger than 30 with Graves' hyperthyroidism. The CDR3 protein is CAISPSGPVSYEQYF. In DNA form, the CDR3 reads TGTGCCATCAGTCCTTCAGGGCCGGTCTCCTACGAGCAGTACTTC.